These T cell receptor beta chains were read from a single sample in a study of shared clonotypes between healthy human individuals. Libraries were prepared by immunoSEQ multiplex PCR; TCRdb keeps only in-frame clonotypes and omits some of them. The repertoire holds 530,000 or so clones, with over 60% as singletons. Specimen: PBMCs. These receptor sequences come from a middle-aged woman in good health. Some clones in this sample may be carry-over from other donors' samples. The CDR3 runs from the conserved cysteine through the conserved F or W. A D gene is named only where the DNA matches it firmly. Clone size is shown for a subset of rows, as once, few, many or a class of expanded clone.

size,V,J,D,CDR3,DNA
-,TRBV19,TRBJ2-1,TRBD2,CASKASGSFNEQFF,TGTGCCAGTAAGGCTAGCGGGAGTTTCAATGAGCAGTTCTTC
-,TRBV27,TRBJ2-7,TRBD2,CASSMSLAGVSYEQYF,TGTGCCAGCAGTATGTCGTTAGCGGGAGTTTCCTACGAGCAGTACTTC
-,TRBV27,TRBJ2-5,TRBD1,CASSPGDSQETQYF,TGTGCCAGCAGTCCAGGGGACAGTCAAGAGACCCAGTACTTC
once,TRBV10-1,TRBJ2-2,-,CASSDSRTRTGELFF,TGCGCCAGCAGCGACTCGCGAACAAGAACCGGGGAGCTGTTTTTT
few,TRBV5-4,TRBJ2-3,-,CASSFWESDTQYF,TGTGCCAGCAGCTTTTGGGAGTCAGATACGCAGTATTTT
few,TRBV18,TRBJ1-1,-,CASSPDRGEAFF,TGTGCCAGCTCACCAGATCGGGGAGAAGCTTTCTTT
-,TRBV19,TRBJ1-1,TRBD1,CASSIDRGRNTEAFF,TGTGCCAGTAGTATTGACAGGGGTAGGAACACTGAAGCTTTCTTT
-,TRBV28,TRBJ1-1,-,CASSLGGAINTEAFF,TGTGCCAGCAGTTTAGGTGGAGCCATAAACACTGAAGCTTTCTTT
-,TRBV28,TRBJ1-1,-,CASSFSRGTEAFF,TGTGCCAGCAGTTTTTCTCGGGGGACTGAAGCTTTCTTT
-,TRBV19,TRBJ1-2,-,CASSIPNNYGYTF,TGTGCCAGTAGTATCCCGAATAACTATGGCTACACCTTC
-,TRBV27,TRBJ2-2,-,CASSLSVPESGELFF,TGTGCCAGCAGTTTATCAGTGCCGGAATCCGGGGAGCTGTTTTTT
-,TRBV11-2,TRBJ2-3,-,CASSLGSTDTQYF,TGTGCCAGCAGCTTAGGTAGCACAGATACGCAGTATTTT
-,TRBV10-3,TRBJ2-5,-,CAIRAGAQETQYF,TGTGCCATCAGGGCGGGGGCCCAAGAGACCCAGTACTTC
many,TRBV19,TRBJ1-3,TRBD1,CASKPGTGGNTIYF,TGTGCCAGTAAACCGGGGACAGGCGGAAACACCATATATTTT
-,TRBV4-3,TRBJ2-1,-,CASSQERGRYNEQFF,TGCGCCAGCAGCCAAGAAAGAGGAAGATACAATGAGCAGTTCTTC
-,TRBV27,TRBJ2-3,-,CASSLVHTDTQYF,TGTGCCAGCAGTTTGGTTCACACAGATACGCAGTATTTT
once,TRBV7-2,TRBJ2-7,-,CASSPTRDFVYEQYF,TGTGCCAGCAGCCCTACCAGGGACTTCGTATACGAGCAGTACTTC